This TCR beta chain was profiled in a study of CD8+ T cells in alopecia areata listed by TCRdb under 2018. Study-level background: The treated patients took part in an open-label pilot trial in which moderate-to-severe alopecia areata was treated with oral tofacitinib at 5 to 10 mg twice daily. Tofacitinib was given for 6 to 18 months, followed by 6 months of follow-up off drug to assess delayed response and recurrence. In treated patients, disease severity was measured using the SALT score, which gives the percentage of scalp surface area affected. The study used high-throughput TCRbeta sequencing to examine T cell clonal expansion in alopecia areata, in both the C3H/HeJ mouse model and human patients. Human TCRbeta sequencing covered scalp tissue and sorted CD4+ and CD8+ peripheral blood T cells from patchy and totalis/universalis alopecia areata patients and healthy controls. Biopsies were taken from tofacitinib-treated patients at baseline and again at 4 and 24 weeks into treatment, and several of those patients also had a later scalp biopsy. Clonality in the scalp was compared among normal scalp (n=4), patchy alopecia areata scalp (n=8), and alopecia totalis/universalis scalp (n=8). RNA came from the PAXgene miRNA kit for fixed scalp, the miRNeasy kit for PBMCs, and the RNeasy kit for mouse skin. TCRbeta CDR3 regions were amplified by immunoSEQ multiplex PCR with 35 Vbeta forward and 13 Jbeta reverse primers. Results the study describes overall, beyond this receptor: Compared with normal scalp, lesional scalp had higher clonality and more expanded CD8+ clones, particularly in alopecia totalis/universalis, a pattern that suggests antigenic drive. Many expanded lesional clones were found to persist in scalp and blood during tofacitinib treatment, and relapse after treatment cessation may be partly explained by this persistence. Shared TCR sequences between patients were less evident than in mice, which may be partly attributable to HLA diversity in the patient population. Scalp clonality and the number of expanded CD8+ clones among the top 100 scalp clones were significantly decreased by tofacitinib. Because the treated cohort was small and included a single nonresponder, larger studies are needed to assess links between baseline CD8+ expansion and response. Unlike mouse skin, where gammadelta T cells dominate, normal human skin contains resident alphabeta T cells that get sequenced too, which complicates analysis of the scalp TCR repertoire.

Taken from the germline V gene, the CDR1 and CDR2 loops are SGHDT and YYEEEE. At the junction V is shortened by 5 bases and J by 0 bases, with 15 bases in between. The CDR3 has 16 amino acids, counting the end cysteine and phenylalanine. Kept here is only the CDR3 DNA, which spans 48 bases and is read in frame from base 1. As for this clone: Its specific antigen is unknown. No quality values exist for individual bases; no much larger clone is one base distant.

Libraries were constructed by the immunoSEQ multiplex PCR assay. To provide template for TCR sequencing, every sample had RNA extracted and reverse transcribed into cDNA. SuperScript III was used for first-strand cDNA synthesis, primed with a 2:1 mix of oligo-dT and random hexamers. Amplification bias was assessed with a synthetic immune receptor repertoire, and residual bias was removed computationally. On the authors' methods: Raw reads were preprocessed to remove errors, and CDR3 was defined by IMGT conventions from the conserved cysteine to phenylalanine. To get clonality, Shannon entropy was normalized by log2 of the number of productive unique TCRs and the result was subtracted from 1. CD4 or CD8 identity of scalp clones was inferred by cross-referencing scalp TCRbeta sequences with sorted blood CD4 and CD8 repertoires. The table comes from immuneACCESS by way of TCRdb, which keeps in-frame sequences with V and J called. Part of the clones is missing from these tables; in studies checked, under half for an unresolved V gene and the rest for unknown reasons. Clonal size and the V and J genes are those of that table, whereas D and trimming came from the DNA. This sample lists around 210,000 clones; 55% to 70% were detected once. The ten largest clones capture around 4% of the sample.

The sample's time point label, in plain terms: four to five weeks on oral tofacitinib. Per the publication, the treatment or condition label means: oral pan-JAK inhibitor, 5-10 mg twice daily. From alopecia areata patients, peripheral blood was collected along with lesional scalp punch biopsies. After PBMCs were isolated by density centrifugation and stained for CD3, CD4 and CD8, a FACSAria was used to sort CD4+ and CD8+ T cells. The V gene is TRBV5-6 and the J gene is TRBJ1-3, with no D gene named confidently. Sequenced here: CD4+ T cells sorted from blood, sampled at week 4, from a patient treated with tofacitinib. This clonotype was sampled from a human donor with alopecia areata. The CDR3 reads as follows: CASSSGLTLSGNTIYF. Here is the DNA: TGTGCCAGCAGTTCCGGACTGACCCTCTCTGGAAACACCATATATTTT. The CDR3, completed at both ends by the reference TRBV5-6 and TRBJ1-3 genes, gives the full variable domain DAGVTQSPTHLIKTRGQQVTLRCSPKSGHDTVSWYQQALGQGPQFIFQYYEEEERQRGNFPDRFSGHQFPNYSSELNVNALLLGDSALYLCASSSGLTLSGNTIYFGEGSWLTVV.